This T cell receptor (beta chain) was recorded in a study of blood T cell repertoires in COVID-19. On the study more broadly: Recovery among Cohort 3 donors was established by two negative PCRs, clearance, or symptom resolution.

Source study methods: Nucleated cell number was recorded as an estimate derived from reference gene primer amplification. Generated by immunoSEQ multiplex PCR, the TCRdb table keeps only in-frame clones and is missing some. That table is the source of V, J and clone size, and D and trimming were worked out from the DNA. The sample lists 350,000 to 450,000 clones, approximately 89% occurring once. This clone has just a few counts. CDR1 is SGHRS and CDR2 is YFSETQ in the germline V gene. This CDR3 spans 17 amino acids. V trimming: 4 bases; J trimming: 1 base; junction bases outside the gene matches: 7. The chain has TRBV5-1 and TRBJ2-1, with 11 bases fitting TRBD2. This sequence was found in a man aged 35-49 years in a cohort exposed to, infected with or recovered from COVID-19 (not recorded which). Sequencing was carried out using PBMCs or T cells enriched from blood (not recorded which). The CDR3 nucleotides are TGCGCCAGCAGCCTACTAGCGGGAGCGAGGTCCTACAATGAGCAGTTCTTC. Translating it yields CASSLLAGARSYNEQFF.